A single sample gave rise to the 4 T cell receptor beta chains below, sequenced in a study of metastatic and nonmetastatic thyroid tumors. TCRdb re-clonotyped the PCR reads through MiXCR. The data contain tens of thousands of clones, around 12% of them singletons. Prior to thyroid surgery, none of the patients had received any treatment. The specimen was tumor tissue. These receptors all stem from a female donor with papillary thyroid cancer or a benign thyroid nodule (not recorded which). Some clones in this sample may be carry-over from other donors' samples.

This clone was observed a single time. This chain connects TRBV11-2 to TRBJ2-7; the match to TRBD2 covers 8 bases. The V gene end was trimmed by 11 bases and the J gene end by 4 bases; junction bases not matched to a gene: 10. There are 13 residues in the CDR3. From germline, CDR1 is SGHAT and CDR2 FQNNGV. The CDR3 loop is CACILGLGYEQYF. CDR3 nucleotide sequence: TGTGCCTGCATCTTGGGACTAGGTTACGAGCAGTACTTC.

This clone occurred many times. The J gene is TRBJ2-1, the V gene TRBV20-1; 9 nucleotides line up with TRBD1. The CDR3 is 14 amino acids. Germline V lookup: CDR1 DFQATT, CDR2 SNEGSKA (reference sequence). V lost 6 bases, J lost 7 bases, and 10 bases stayed unmatched. In DNA form, the CDR3 reads TGCAGTGCCCCCGGACAGGGGAGTGGGAATGAGCAGTTCTTC. Amino acids: CSAPGQGSGNEQFF.

About this clone itself: A clone one base away is much larger, so this may be a read error. The J gene is TRBJ2-3, the V gene TRBV28, with 10 bases identical to TRBD2. This CDR3 is 16 amino acids long. Germline V gene sequence: CDR1 MDHEN, CDR2 SYDVKM. V dropped 5 bases and J dropped 3; count of bases not matched to a gene: 8. CDR3 in DNA: TGTGCCAGCAGTGTTAATAGCGGGAGGATTACAGATACGCAGTATTTT. This encodes CASSVNSGRITDTQYF.

This clone was counted between two and nine times. Since a much larger clone is just one base distant, this may be a read error. This chain connects TRBV28 to TRBJ1-3, with D possibly TRBD1 on 6 matching bases. V was trimmed by 7 bases and J by 0 bases, leaving 16 bases between them. This CDR3 comprises 16 residues. In germline, CDR1 is MDHEN, CDR2 SYDVKM. CDR3 in amino acids: CASKGLDSHSGNTIYF. CDR3 sequence (DNA): TGTGCCAGCAAAGGTTTGGACAGTCACTCTGGAAACACCATATATTTT.